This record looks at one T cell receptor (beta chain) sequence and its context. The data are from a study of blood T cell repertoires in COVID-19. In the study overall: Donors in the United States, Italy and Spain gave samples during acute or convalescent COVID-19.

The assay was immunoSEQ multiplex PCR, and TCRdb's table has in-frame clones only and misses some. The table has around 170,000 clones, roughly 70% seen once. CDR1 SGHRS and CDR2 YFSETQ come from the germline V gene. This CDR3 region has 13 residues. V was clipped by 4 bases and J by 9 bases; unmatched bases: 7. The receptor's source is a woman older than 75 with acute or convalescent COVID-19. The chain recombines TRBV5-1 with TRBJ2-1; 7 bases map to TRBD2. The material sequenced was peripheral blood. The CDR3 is CASSLRERGEQFF. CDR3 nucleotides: TGCGCCAGCAGCCTAAGGGAGCGGGGTGAGCAGTTCTTC.